This T cell receptor beta chain was sequenced in a study of CD4 T cells in relation to SARS-CoV-2 and coronaviruses (dated by TCRdb to the early 2020s). With regard to the full study: The ViraFEST assay cultured PBMCs with antigen for roughly 10 days, then sequenced TCR beta CDR3s to find antigen-specific clonal expansions. An HIV-1 Nef peptide pool or a culture without peptide was used as the negative reference condition. HLA restriction was mapped for shared crossreactive spike epitopes using patient-derived lymphoblastoid cell lines. The study assessed, at the TCR clonotype level, memory CD4+ T cell crossreactivity between SARS-CoV-2 and common cold coronavirus spike proteins. Samples from three pre-COVID donors and the naive versus memory experiments were sequenced with the Adaptive Biotechnologies TCR-sequencing kit; other data were Illumina-based. A different TCR-beta assay, based on Illumina, was used to sequence expansion assays from other donors in the study. Study-wide findings and limitations: Because no donor provided both pre-pandemic and post-infection samples, tracing the source of pre-existing responses was limited. Crossreactivity analysis centred on spike protein, so crossreactivity against other viral proteins was not assessed. Significantly weaker SARS-CoV-2-driven expansion was shown by crossreactive clones than by monoreactive clones, consistent with antigenic imprinting. Small numbers of patients and of tested TCRs limited the study. In about 60% of donors, memory CD4+ clonotypes turned up that crossrecognized SARS-CoV-2 and at least one common cold coronavirus spike.

The library relied on the immunoSEQ multiplex PCR assay. The study's processing was this. During preprocessing, nonproductive sequences were removed, as were CDR3s that did not start with C, did not end with F or W, or were shorter than 7 amino acids. Antigen-specific clonotypes were called with the MANAFEST web app on the basis of expansion relative to the reference and to other culture wells. To be counted as positive, a clone had to show significant expansion compared with the reference culture, at an FDR below 0.05, in 2 of 3 replicate wells. To be called positive, a clone also had to show significant expansion compared with every other tandem well and an odds ratio greater than 5. CDR3 homology was quantified as pairwise Levenshtein distance, calculated with the stringdist R package after three terminal residues were trimmed from each end. The clones in this table, taken by TCRdb from immuneACCESS, are in-frame only. Not every clone is retained; where verified, under half of the shortfall comes from an unresolved V gene, and the cause of the rest is unknown. V and J calls and clone size are given by that table; D and trimming were obtained from the DNA. The sample records almost 30,000 clones, 76% of which are singletons. The ten largest clones represent about 15% of the sample.

CD4+ T cells from unexposed donors were collected before the COVID-19 pandemic (2011-2018). After roughly 11 days of culture, CD4+ T cells were isolated with the EasySep CD4+ T cell isolation kit. As cell numbers permitted, CD4+ T cells from unexposed donors were tested for reactivity to SARS-CoV-2 S and N and to four common cold coronavirus spike pools. PBMCs were cultured at a few million per well in IMDM supplemented with 5% human AB serum and approximately 9.8 IU/ml IL-2. Half of the culture medium was replaced with fresh IL-2-containing medium on days 3 and 7. In general, triplicate replicate wells were used for every peptide culture condition. The leukapheresis product for the unexposed donors was obtained through commercial purchase. Ficoll-Paque PLUS gradient centrifugation was used to isolate PBMCs from either whole blood or leukapheresis product. PBMCs were either cryopreserved at -140 degrees C or used fresh in the expansion assay. The QIAamp Micro DNA Kit was used to extract genomic DNA from the CD4+ T cells.

Measured from the cysteine to the phenylalanine, the CDR3 is 16 residues long. The read is trimmed to its CDR3 DNA, 48 bases read in frame from base 1. V loses 7 bases at its end and J loses 8 bases; junction bases beyond the gene matches: 9. Based on the germline V gene, the CDR1 and CDR2 sequences are SNHLY and FYNNEI. A single count supports this clone. Its antigen target is currently unknown. Base quality data are lacking; no much larger clone is found one base away. The sample taken for sequencing was CD4+ T cells from PBMCs, cultured in vitro. This receptor was identified in a human donor in good health. This chain joins TRBV2 to TRBJ1-6; 12 nucleotides in the junction match TRBD1. The CDR3 amino acid sequence is: CASIAGTGGVDSPLHF. The nucleotide sequence reads TGTGCCAGCATCGCCGGGACAGGGGGCGTAGATTCACCCCTCCACTTT.